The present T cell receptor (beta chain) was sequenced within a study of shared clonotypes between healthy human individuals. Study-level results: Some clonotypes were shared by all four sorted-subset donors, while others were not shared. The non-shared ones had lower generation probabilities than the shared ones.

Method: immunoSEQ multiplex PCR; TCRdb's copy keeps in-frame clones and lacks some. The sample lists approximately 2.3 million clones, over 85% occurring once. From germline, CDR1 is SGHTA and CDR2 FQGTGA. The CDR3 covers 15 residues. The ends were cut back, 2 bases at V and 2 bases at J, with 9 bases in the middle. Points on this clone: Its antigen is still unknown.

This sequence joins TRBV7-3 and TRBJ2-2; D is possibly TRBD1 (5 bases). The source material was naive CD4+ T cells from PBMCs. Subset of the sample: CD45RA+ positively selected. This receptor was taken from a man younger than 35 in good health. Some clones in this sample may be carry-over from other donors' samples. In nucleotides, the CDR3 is TGTGCCAGCAGCTTAGGGCAGGGCAACACCGGGGAGCTGTTTTTT. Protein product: CASSLGQGNTGELFF.